This T cell receptor beta chain was captured by sequencing in a study of post-analysis software for immune sequencing data. General study findings and limits: Compared against controls, patients with multiple sclerosis displayed significantly lower normalized Chao1 diversity. The authors found that F measure strongly co-clustered same-batch samples. Compared with controls, patients had more of about 5 TRBV segments, including TRBV5-6, TRBV5-1 and TRBV20-1.

This clonotype was seen more than once but under ten times. Its specificity is not known. The germline gene is not matched at one end of the junction; a read error may be the cause. TCR beta cDNA libraries included unique molecular identifiers. TCRdb reanalysed the PCR reads using MiXCR and keeps one entry per CDR3 protein. Among around 700,000 distinct CDR3 sequences listed, roughly three fifths were seen once. Germline-derived CDR1 and CDR2 are DFQATT and SNEGSKA (reference sequence). The CDR3 spans 15 residues. This TCR was recovered from a girl aged 2-10 years with multiple sclerosis. Sequenced material: blood. The chain couples TRBV20-1 to TRBJ2-3, with 11 bases aligning to TRBD2. CDR3: CSAYTSGRSTGTQYF. DNA of the CDR3: TGCAGTGCTTACACTAGCGGGAGAAGCACAGGTACGCAGTATTTT.